At least ten counts were recorded for the clone carrying this T cell receptor (beta chain). Time point: sample taken at primary tumor resection. The sample originates from a study of spatial heterogeneity in lung cancer. A single record per CDR3 protein comes from TCRdb applying MiXCR to the 5' RACE reads. The repertoire holds 75,000 or so distinct CDR3 sequences, with 7% to 9% as singletons. This receptor was obtained from a male donor with early-stage non-small cell lung cancer. Sequenced material: PBMCs, taken at surgery.

This CDR3 is CAISEIGEQYF. As DNA, the CDR3 is TGTGCCATCAGTGAGATCGGGGAGCAGTACTTC. The chain links TRBV10-3 to TRBJ2-7; D ambiguous. There are 11 residues in the CDR3. Trimming removed 2 bases from V and 7 bases from J, with 6 bases in between. Germline V gene lookup returns CDR1 ENHRY and CDR2 SYGVKD.